A single sample gave rise to the 26 T cell receptor beta chains below, sequenced in a study of blood T cell repertoires in COVID-19. Measured with immunoSEQ multiplex PCR; TCRdb has only the in-frame clones, and not every one. Among approximately 94,000 clones listed, approximately 86% were seen once. The specimen sequenced was peripheral blood. All receptors derive from a man in his fifties or sixties with active or convalescent COVID-19.

The chain has TRBV5-1 and TRBJ2-3; D is uncertain. V was cut by 1 base and J by 1 base, with 7 bases left in between. CDR1 and CDR2 (germline): SGHRS, YFSETQ. This CDR3 has 14 amino acids. The CDR3 region is CASSLSQGTDTQYF. The CDR3, as DNA: TGCGCCAGCAGCTTGAGTCAGGGCACAGATACGCAGTATTTT.

The CDR3 nucleotides read TGCGCCAGCAAGCCCGGACAGATTAATGAAAAACTGTTTTTT. Translated: CASKPGQINEKLFF. V gene TRBV10-2 combines with J gene TRBJ1-4, with D maybe TRBD1 (6 bases). Germline V gives CDR1 WSHSY, CDR2 SAAADI. Trimming cost V 7 bases and J 4 bases, with 13 bases left between them. This CDR3 comprises 14 residues.

About this clone itself: At one end the junction does not follow the germline gene, possibly because of a read error. The rearrangement links TRBV7-7 to TRBJ2-7; no clear D gene. Germline assignment: CDR1 SSHAT and CDR2 FNYEAQ (reference sequence). The length of the CDR3 is 13 residues. CDR3 nucleotide sequence: TGTGCTAGCAGCTTGGAGAAAAACTACGAGCAGTACTTC. Amino acid sequence: CASSLEKNYEQYF. Full variable domain (outside the CDR3, taken from reference TRBV7-7 and TRBJ2-7): GAGVSQSPRYKVTKRGQDVTLRCDPISSHATLYWYQQALGQGPEFLTYFNYEAQPDKSGLPSDRFSAERPEGSISTLTIQRTEQRDSAMYRCASSLEKNYEQYFGPGTRLTVT.

In its sample, this clone was seen once. The rearrangement uses TRBV7-3 and TRBJ2-3, with D perhaps TRBD1 (6 bases). In germline, CDR1 is SGHTA, CDR2 FQGTGA. V was shortened by 2 bases and J by 0 bases, with 15 bases between the two germline ends. This CDR3 has 17 amino acids. The CDR3 here is CASSLGGPGTSTDTQYF. CDR3 nucleotide sequence: TGTGCCAGCAGCTTAGGGGGCCCAGGTACGAGCACAGATACGCAGTATTTT.

The V gene is TRBV5-1, the J gene TRBJ2-4, with 7 bases identical to TRBD2. The CDR3 runs to 18 residues. J was trimmed by 7 bases and V by 4 bases; bases with no gene match: 20. Germline V gene data show CDR1 as SGHRS and CDR2 as YFSETQ. The CDR3 region has the DNA TGCGCCAGCAGCCCTCGAGGAGGGGCGGGAGTAACTAGGAACATTCAGTACTTC. Translated, it gives CASSPRGGAGVTRNIQYF.

This chain links TRBV6-1 with TRBJ2-7; weak D call: TRBD2 (6 bases). The V end lost 0 bases, the J end lost 4 bases, and 10 bases lay between the germline ends. Germline assignment: CDR1 MNHNS and CDR2 SASEGT. The CDR3 runs to 14 residues. CDR3 DNA: TGTGCCAGCAGTGAAGCAATCGGGGGTTACGAGCAGTACTTC. Protein: CASSEAIGGYEQYF.

The chain recombines TRBV14 with TRBJ1-2, with 11 bases fitting TRBD1. The CDR3 is 15 residues long. Germline CDR1 and CDR2: SGHDN and FVKESK. V shed 3 bases, J shed 4 bases, and the junction held 4 bases outside the gene matches. DNA for the CDR3: TGTGCCAGCAGCCACGGACAGGGGGCTTTCTATGGCTACACCTTC. Translating gives CASSHGQGAFYGYTF.

This clone has only one observation. CDR3 region: CASSLVLLGYEQYF. The CDR3 nucleotides read TGTGCCAGCAGCTTAGTCCTGCTAGGTTACGAGCAGTACTTC. The rearrangement uses TRBV7-2 and TRBJ2-7; D remains unclear. Germline V gene data show CDR1 as SGHTA and CDR2 as FQGNSA. The CDR3 loop spans 14 amino acids. V lost 1 base and J lost 4, with 11 bases in between. The full variable domain, with the rest looked up from reference TRBV7-2 and TRBJ2-7, is GAGVSQSPSNKVTEKGKDVELRCDPISGHTALYWYRQSLGQGLEFLIYFQGNSAPDKSGLPSDRFSAERTGGSVSTLTIQRTQQEDSAVYLCASSLVLLGYEQYFGPGTRLTVT.

This chain joins TRBV11-3 and TRBJ1-2; D is unresolved. From germline, CDR1 is SGHNT and CDR2 YENEEA. Trimming left V 3 bases short and J 4 bases short, with 18 bases between. The CDR3 contains 16 residues. Here the CDR3 DNA reads TGTGCCAGCAGCTTGGGTGGAGCGGAGACACTCTATGGCTACACCTTC. Its protein product is CASSLGGAETLYGYTF.

This clone appeared a single time. The chain couples TRBV24-1 to TRBJ1-2; 8 bases fit TRBD1. V shed 4 bases and J 3 bases; nucleotides not matched to a gene: 6. This CDR3 comprises 15 residues. Germline assignment: CDR1 KGHDR and CDR2 SFDVKD. CDR3 in DNA: TGTGCCACCAGTGACCCGGGACAGGAGGACTATGGCTACACCTTC. As protein: CATSDPGQEDYGYTF.

The chain recombines TRBV10-1 with TRBJ2-1; TRBD2 agrees at 10 bases. This CDR3 region has 16 residues. The junction had 7 bases not matched to a gene; V was cut back by 0 bases and J by 8 bases. Germline CDR1 and CDR2: WNHNN and SYGVQD (reference sequence). CDR3 in amino acids: CASSESIAGGYHEQFF. In DNA, the CDR3 is TGCGCCAGCAGTGAGTCCATAGCGGGAGGATATCATGAGCAGTTCTTC.

This rearrangement joins TRBV29-1 to TRBJ1-1; 11 nucleotides agree with TRBD1. Germline lookup yields CDR1 SQVTM and CDR2 ANQGSEA. This CDR3 spans 16 amino acids. The ends lost 4 bases at V and 0 bases at J; junction bases unmatched: 7. The CDR3 DNA reads TGCAGCGTTGGATTGGGACAGGGGGGTGTGAACACTGAAGCTTTCTTT. Residues: CSVGLGQGGVNTEAFF.

The V gene is TRBV5-6, the J gene TRBJ2-5; 15 bases line up with TRBD2. The germline V gene encodes CDR1 SGHDT and CDR2 YYEEEE. The CDR3 extends over 19 amino acids. V lost 4 bases, J lost 5 bases, and 15 bases stayed unmatched. CDR3 DNA: TGTGCCAGCAGCGTATCCCCTGGGACTAGCGGGAGGAGAGGGGAGACCCAGTACTTC. Its protein is CASSVSPGTSGRRGETQYF.

DNA for the CDR3: TGTGCCAGCAGTTTAGGGGGGGAGGGCTACACCTTC. Amino acids: CASSLGGEGYTF. V is TRBV12-3 or TRBV12-4 and J is TRBJ1-2, with a weak D call TRBD1 (5 bases). V was clipped by 1 base and J by 8 bases, with 8 bases between them. This CDR3 has 12 amino acids.

The V gene is TRBV27, the J gene TRBJ2-1; weak D call: TRBD2 (7 bases). The CDR3 has 16 amino acids. Germline V lookup: CDR1 MNHEY, CDR2 SMNVEV (reference sequence). V shed 9 bases and J shed 9 bases, with 27 bases lying between them. This CDR3 is CASKAGAGAKRSEQFF. In DNA form, the CDR3 reads TGTGCCAGTAAGGCGGGGGCGGGAGCAAAAAGAAGTGAGCAGTTCTTC.

This sequence joins TRBV28 and TRBJ1-5, with D tentatively TRBD1 (6 bases). The CDR3 is 16 amino acids. CDR1 is MDHEN and CDR2 is SYDVKM in the germline V gene. V lost 7 bases and J 2 bases, leaving 18 bases between the germline ends. The CDR3 DNA reads TGTGCCAGCACATCCCCCGGACAGCCGGGCAATCAGCCCCAGCATTTT. Its translation: CASTSPGQPGNQPQHF.

This chain connects TRBV30 to TRBJ2-1; the match to TRBD1 covers 7 bases. With 3 bases clipped from V and 10 bases from J, the junction kept 9 bases outside the gene matches. There are 13 residues in the CDR3. CDR1 GTSNPN and CDR2 SVGIG come from the germline V gene (reference sequence). The DNA for the CDR3 is TGTGCCTGGAGCCGGGACAGTCCGGGGGAGCAGTTCTTC. Encoded protein: CAWSRDSPGEQFF.

The CDR3 protein is CASSARLAGENYFYNEQFF. In DNA form, the CDR3 reads TGTGCCAGCAGTGCCCGACTAGCGGGAGAGAACTATTTCTACAATGAGCAGTTCTTC. The chain couples TRBV27 to TRBJ2-1; 12 bases match TRBD2. Germline V gene data show CDR1 as MNHEY and CDR2 as SMNVEV (reference sequence). The CDR3 is 19 amino acids. With V trimmed by 5 bases and J by 3 bases, 14 bases remained unmatched.

The chain links TRBV4-1 to TRBJ2-7; D is perhaps TRBD2 (6 bases). CDR1 is MGHRA and CDR2 is YSYEKL in the germline V gene. The CDR3 is 18 amino acids. V was pared by 4 bases and J by 2 bases, with 24 bases between. The CDR3 DNA reads as TGCGCCAGCAGCCGGGGGGAGGCCGCAGCGGGCAACCCCTACGAGCAGTACTTC. Translating it yields CASSRGEAAAGNPYEQYF.

The chain uses TRBV30 and TRBJ2-7; TRBD1 matches at 8 bases. Germline CDR1 GTSNPN, CDR2 SVGIG (reference sequence). The length of the CDR3 is 15 residues. With 2 bases clipped from V and 0 bases from J, the junction kept 6 bases outside the gene matches. The CDR3 loop reads CAWSTAGTGSYEQYF. DNA for the CDR3: TGTGCCTGGAGTACCGCCGGGACAGGCTCCTACGAGCAGTACTTC. Variable domain in full (rest from reference TRBV30 and TRBJ2-7): SQTIHQWPATLVQPVGSPLSLECTVEGTSNPNLYWYRQAAGRGLQLLFYSVGIGQISSEVPQNLSASRPQDRQFILSSKKLLLSDSGFYLCAWSTAGTGSYEQYFGPGTRLTVT.

This chain connects TRBV12-3 or TRBV12-4 to TRBJ1-2; D gene ambiguous. The CDR3 is 13 amino acids. V lost 6 bases, J lost 8 bases, and 16 bases lay in between. The CDR3 here is CASSTGRSIGYTF. For the CDR3, the DNA is TGTGCCAGCAGCACCGGGAGATCTATCGGCTACACCTTC.

The CDR3 sequence: CASSTGHKNTIYF. CDR3 nucleotides: TGTGCCAGCAGTACAGGGCATAAAAACACCATATATTTT. The rearrangement uses TRBV2 and TRBJ1-3; TRBD1 might be the D (6 bases). Trimming removed 5 bases at V and 6 bases at J, with 11 bases between. CDR3 length equals 13 residues. CDR1 and CDR2 (germline): SNHLY, FYNNEI.

The V and J genes are TRBV5-8 and TRBJ2-7, with D unclear. Germline CDR1 and CDR2: SGHTS and YDEGEE. With 0 bases removed from V and 4 bases from J, the gap between germline ends came to 11 bases. The CDR3 totals 14 residues. The CDR3 DNA reads TGTGCCAGCAGCTTGGACTACGTCGGGTACGAGCAGTACTTC. This codes for CASSLDYVGYEQYF. Based on the CDR3 plus reference TRBV5-8 and TRBJ2-7, the full variable domain is EAGVTQSPTHLIKTRGQQATLRCSPISGHTSVYWYQQALGLGLQFLLWYDEGEERNRGNFPPRFSGRQFPNYSSELNVNALELEDSALYLCASSLDYVGYEQYFGPGTRLTVT.

The chain employs TRBV19 and TRBJ2-2, with D possibly being TRBD2 (6 bases). The length of the CDR3 is 13 residues. Germline CDR1 is LNHDA and CDR2 is SQIVND (reference sequence). The V end lost 6 bases, the J end lost 4 bases, and 9 bases lay between the germline ends. The CDR3 is CASSSGFTGELFF. The CDR3 region has the DNA TGTGCCAGTAGCAGCGGGTTCACCGGGGAGCTGTTTTTT.

This chain uses TRBV7-9 with TRBJ2-5; D perhaps matches TRBD1 (5 bases). CDR1 and CDR2 from the germline V gene are SEHNR and FQNEAQ (reference sequence). With 5 bases removed from V and 2 bases from J, the gap between germline ends came to 12 bases. The CDR3 contains 14 residues. The CDR3 here is CASSPRGAQETQYF. The CDR3 DNA follows: TGTGCCAGCAGCCCAAGGGGCGCGCAAGAGACCCAGTACTTC.

The rearrangement uses TRBV5-1 and TRBJ2-7; 8 positions agree with TRBD2. The CDR3 spans 15 residues. The J segment lost 1 base and the V segment lost 2 bases, leaving 5 bases of the junction unmatched. Germline lookup yields CDR1 SGHRS and CDR2 YFSETQ. The CDR3: CASSLRAGGSYEQYF. CDR3 sequence (DNA): TGCGCCAGCAGCTTACGCGCGGGAGGTTCCTACGAGCAGTACTTC.